This T cell receptor beta chain was sequenced during a study of blood T cells in healthy people across ages. Then a second PCR, running roughly 7 to 11 cycles, was carried out with a sample-barcoded 5' primer and a J-beta primer mix. Each CDR3 protein is one row after TCRdb ran MiXCR on the 5' RACE reads. This sample has about 1.4 million distinct CDR3 sequences, with around 59% found just once. The CDR3 extends over 13 amino acids. Donation came from healthy Caucasian individuals in Russia who were aged about 6 to 95. This chain joins TRBV12-3 or TRBV12-4 and TRBJ2-4; D might be TRBD1 (6 bases). The J call may be wrong; the DNA end is better matched by TRBJ2-7. The receptor's source is a man aged 18 to 35 in good health. Sequencing was carried out using blood. The CDR3 DNA reads as TGTGCCAGCAGCAACGGACAGAAGCACGAGCAGTACTTC. This gives the protein CASSNGQKHEQYF.